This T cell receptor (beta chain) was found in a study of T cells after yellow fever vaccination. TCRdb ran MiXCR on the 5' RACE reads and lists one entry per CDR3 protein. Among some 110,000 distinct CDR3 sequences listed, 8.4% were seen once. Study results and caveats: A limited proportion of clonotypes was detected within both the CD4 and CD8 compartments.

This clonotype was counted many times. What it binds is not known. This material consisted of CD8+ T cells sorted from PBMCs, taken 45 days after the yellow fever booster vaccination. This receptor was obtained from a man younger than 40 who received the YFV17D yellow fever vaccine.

The CDR3 nucleotides read TGCAGCGTTGAAGATGGGGCGGGCAATTACTACGAGCAGTACTTC. Amino acids: CSVEDGAGNYYEQYF. J is TRBJ2-7 and V is TRBV29-1; D may correspond to TRBD1 or TRBD2 (5 bases each). Germline values: CDR1 SQVTM, CDR2 ANQGSEA. Trimming stripped 0 bases from V and 3 bases from J, with 15 bases between. The CDR3 runs 15 residues.